The present TCR beta chain was sequenced within a study of OX40 agonist ivuxolimab in advanced cancers. Study at large: Prior anti-PD-1, anti-PD-L1 or anti-CTLA-4 therapy did not bar entry, and about 40% had some.

This CDR3 is built from 16 residues. With 6 bases removed from V and 0 bases from J, the gap between germline ends came to 15 bases. Germline V gene sequence: CDR1 LNHDA, CDR2 SQIVND (reference sequence). Measured with immunoSEQ multiplex PCR; TCRdb has only the in-frame clones, and not every one. The sample holds 50,000 to 75,000 clones, more than 80% seen once. The starting material was CD4+ or CD8+ T cells sorted from blood, obtained in a trial of the OX40 agonist ivuxolimab. The V call is TRBV19, the J call TRBJ2-4; TRBD1 might be the D (6 bases). This receptor was identified in an adult with an advanced solid tumor such as melanoma, head and neck, liver or kidney cancer. The CDR3 nucleotides are TGTGCCAGTAGCGGACAGTCGAATATAGCCAAAAACATTCAGTACTTC. This translates into CASSGQSNIAKNIQYF.